The T cell receptor (beta chain) described here comes from a study of T cell changes during pregnancy in multiple sclerosis. From germline, CDR1 is SGHVS and CDR2 FQNEAQ. V lost 1 base to trimming and J lost 2 bases; unmatched junction nucleotides: 15. The CDR3 spans 21 residues. Method: immunoSEQ multiplex PCR; TCRdb's copy keeps in-frame clones and lacks some. The profile shows 77,000 or so clones, around 95% of them singletons. The sequencing used peripheral blood, collected in the second trimester of pregnancy. The TCR comes from a female donor in good health, enrolled as a control in a pregnancy study. The chain couples TRBV7-8 to TRBJ2-1; 12 nucleotides align to TRBD2. CDR3 region: CASSLESPSGGAGGPYNEQFF. In nucleotides, the CDR3 is TGTGCCAGCAGCTTAGAGTCCCCTAGCGGGGGGGCCGGCGGGCCCTACAATGAGCAGTTCTTC.